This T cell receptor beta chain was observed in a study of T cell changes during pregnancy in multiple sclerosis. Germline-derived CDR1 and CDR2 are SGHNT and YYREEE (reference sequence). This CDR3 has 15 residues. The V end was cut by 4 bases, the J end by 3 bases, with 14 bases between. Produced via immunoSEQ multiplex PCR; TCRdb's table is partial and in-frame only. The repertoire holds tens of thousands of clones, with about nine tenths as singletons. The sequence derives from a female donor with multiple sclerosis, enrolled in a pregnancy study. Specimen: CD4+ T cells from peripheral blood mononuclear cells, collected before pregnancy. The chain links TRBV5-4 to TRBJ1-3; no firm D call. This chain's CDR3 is CASSPEREGGNTIYF. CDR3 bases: TGTGCCAGCAGCCCGGAGAGGGAGGGTGGAAACACCATATATTTT.